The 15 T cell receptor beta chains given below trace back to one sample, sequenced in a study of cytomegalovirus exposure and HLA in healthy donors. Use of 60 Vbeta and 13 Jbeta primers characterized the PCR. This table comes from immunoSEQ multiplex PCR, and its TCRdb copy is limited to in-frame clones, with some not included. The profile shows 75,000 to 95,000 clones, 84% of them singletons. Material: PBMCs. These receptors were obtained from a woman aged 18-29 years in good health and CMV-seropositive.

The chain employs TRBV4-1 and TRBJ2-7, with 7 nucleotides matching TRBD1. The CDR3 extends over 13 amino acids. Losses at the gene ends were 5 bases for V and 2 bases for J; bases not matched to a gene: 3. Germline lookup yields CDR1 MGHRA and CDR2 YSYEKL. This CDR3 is CASSAGTAYEQYF. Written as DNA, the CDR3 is TGCGCCAGCAGCGCTGGGACAGCCTACGAGCAGTACTTC.

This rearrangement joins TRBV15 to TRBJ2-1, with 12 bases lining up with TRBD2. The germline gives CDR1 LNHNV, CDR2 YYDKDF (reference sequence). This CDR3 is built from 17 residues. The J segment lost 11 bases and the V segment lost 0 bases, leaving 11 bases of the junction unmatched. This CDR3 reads CATSREGGTSGFQKQFF. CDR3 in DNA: TGTGCCACCAGCAGAGAGGGGGGGACTAGCGGGTTCCAGAAGCAGTTCTTC.

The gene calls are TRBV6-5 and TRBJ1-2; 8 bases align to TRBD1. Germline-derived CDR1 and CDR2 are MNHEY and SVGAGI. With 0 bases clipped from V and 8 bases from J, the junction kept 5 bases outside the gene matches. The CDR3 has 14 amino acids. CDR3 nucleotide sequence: TGTGCCAGCAGTTACTCCCCAGGGGGCTCCGGCTACACCTTC. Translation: CASSYSPGGSGYTF.

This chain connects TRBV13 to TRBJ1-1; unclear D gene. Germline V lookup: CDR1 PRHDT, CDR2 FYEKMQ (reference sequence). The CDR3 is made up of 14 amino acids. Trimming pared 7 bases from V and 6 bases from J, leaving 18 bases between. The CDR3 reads CASTPRVGFSEAFF. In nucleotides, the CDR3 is TGTGCCAGCACCCCGAGGGTAGGTTTTTCTGAAGCTTTCTTT.

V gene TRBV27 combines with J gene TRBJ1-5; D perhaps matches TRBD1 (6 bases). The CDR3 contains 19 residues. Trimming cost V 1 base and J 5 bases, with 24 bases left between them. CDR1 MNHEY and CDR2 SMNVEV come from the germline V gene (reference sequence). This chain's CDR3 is CASSLYPPAGAYSDQPQHF. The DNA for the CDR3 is TGTGCCAGCAGTTTATACCCCCCGGCAGGGGCATATTCGGATCAGCCCCAGCATTTT.

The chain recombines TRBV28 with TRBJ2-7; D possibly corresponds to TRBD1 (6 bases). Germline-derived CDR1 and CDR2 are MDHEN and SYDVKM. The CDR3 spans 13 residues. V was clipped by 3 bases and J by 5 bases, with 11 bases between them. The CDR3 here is CASSLVRGNEQYF. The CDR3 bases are TGTGCCAGCAGTTTGGTGAGGGGGAACGAGCAGTACTTC.

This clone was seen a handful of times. Here the CDR3 DNA reads TGTGCCAGCTCACCACCCGGGAGGGCCGAGACCCAGTACTTC. Amino acid sequence: CASSPPGRAETQYF. V gene TRBV18 combines with J gene TRBJ2-5, with 8 bases matching TRBD2. V shed 0 bases and J 5 bases; nucleotides not matched to a gene: 2. Germline CDR1 KGHSH, CDR2 LQKENI. The CDR3 sequence is 14 residues long.

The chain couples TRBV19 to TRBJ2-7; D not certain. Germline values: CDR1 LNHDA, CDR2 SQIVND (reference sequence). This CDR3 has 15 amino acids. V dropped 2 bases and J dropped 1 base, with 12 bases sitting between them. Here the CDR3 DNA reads TGTGCCAGTAGTATATGGCTAGAGAATTCCTACGAGCAGTACTTC. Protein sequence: CASSIWLENSYEQYF.

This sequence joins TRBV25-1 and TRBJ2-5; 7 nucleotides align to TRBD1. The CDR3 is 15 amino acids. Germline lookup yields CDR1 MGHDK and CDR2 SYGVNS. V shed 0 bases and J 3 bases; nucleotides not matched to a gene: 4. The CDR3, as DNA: TGTGCCAGCAGTGAATATGGGACAGTTGAAGAGACCCAGTACTTC. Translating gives CASSEYGTVEETQYF.

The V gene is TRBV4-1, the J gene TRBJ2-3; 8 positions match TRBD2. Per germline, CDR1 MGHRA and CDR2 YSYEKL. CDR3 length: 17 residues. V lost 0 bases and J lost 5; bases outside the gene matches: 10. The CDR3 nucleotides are TGCGCCAGCAGCCAAGATCTTGGGGCGGGAGGAGGAGATACGCAGTATTTT. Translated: CASSQDLGAGGGDTQYF.

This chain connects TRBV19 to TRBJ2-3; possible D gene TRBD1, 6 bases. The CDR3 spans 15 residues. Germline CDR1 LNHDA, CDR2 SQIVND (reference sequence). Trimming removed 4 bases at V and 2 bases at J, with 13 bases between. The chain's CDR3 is CASSTKTGFTDTQYF. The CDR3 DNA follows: TGTGCCAGTAGTACAAAGACAGGTTTCACAGATACGCAGTATTTT. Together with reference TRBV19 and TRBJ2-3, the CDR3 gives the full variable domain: DGGITQSPKYLFRKEGQNVTLSCEQNLNHDAMYWYRQDPGQGLRLIYYSQIVNDFQKGDIAEGYSVSREKKESFPLTVTSAQKNPTAFYLCASSTKTGFTDTQYFGPGTRLTVL.

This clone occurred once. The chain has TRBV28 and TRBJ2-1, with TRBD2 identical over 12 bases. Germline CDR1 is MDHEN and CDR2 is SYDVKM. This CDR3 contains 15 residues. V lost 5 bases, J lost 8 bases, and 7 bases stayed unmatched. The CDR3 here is CASSLRLAGVYEQFF. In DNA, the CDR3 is TGTGCCAGCAGTCTACGACTAGCGGGAGTTTATGAGCAGTTCTTC.

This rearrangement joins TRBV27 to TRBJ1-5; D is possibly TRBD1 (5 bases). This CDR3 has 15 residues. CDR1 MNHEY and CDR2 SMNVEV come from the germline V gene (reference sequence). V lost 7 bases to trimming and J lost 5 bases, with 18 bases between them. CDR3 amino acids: CASMPRKGPYQPQHF. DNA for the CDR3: TGTGCCAGCATGCCGAGGAAGGGGCCCTATCAGCCCCAGCATTTT.

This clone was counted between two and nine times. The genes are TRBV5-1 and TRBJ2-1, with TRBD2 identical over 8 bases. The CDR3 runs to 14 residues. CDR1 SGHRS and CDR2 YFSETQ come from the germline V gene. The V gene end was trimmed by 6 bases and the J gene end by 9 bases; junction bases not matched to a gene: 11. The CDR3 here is CASTQGLEAIEQFF. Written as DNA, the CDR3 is TGCGCCAGCACCCAGGGACTAGAGGCAATTGAGCAGTTCTTC.

The CDR3: CASSLAQNTDTQYF. The CDR3, as DNA: TGCGCCAGCAGCTTGGCACAGAACACAGATACGCAGTATTTT. The rearrangement uses TRBV5-1 and TRBJ2-3; D not resolved. Germline CDR1 is SGHRS and CDR2 is YFSETQ. This CDR3 is built from 14 residues. Trimming took 0 bases from V and 2 from J, leaving 7 bases between them. Combining the CDR3 with reference TRBV5-1 and TRBJ2-3 gives the whole variable domain KAGVTQTPRYLIKTRGQQVTLSCSPISGHRSVSWYQQTPGQGLQFLFEYFSETQRNKGNFPGRFSGRQFSNSRSEMNVSTLELGDSALYLCASSLAQNTDTQYFGPGTRLTVL.